This entry lists 8 T cell receptor beta chains sequenced from one sample in a study of beta chain features in type 1 diabetes. Study-level findings and limits: TCRB CDR3s from Type 1 diabetes patients were moderately but significantly shorter in all four CD4+ subsets.

Which antigens these TCRs recognize remains unknown. Sequencing targeted expressed TCRB transcripts, as all isolated RNA had been reverse transcribed. Assay used: immunoSEQ multiplex PCR; TCRdb lists only in-frame clones, some missing. The sample has 600,000 to 700,000 clones, over 10% seen once. Input material: naive CD4+ T cells from blood. All receptors derive from a man aged 25 to 40 with type 1 diabetes.

In its sample, this clone was seen a few times. The V and J genes are TRBV7-2 and TRBJ1-4; 7 nucleotides match TRBD1. J was trimmed by 8 bases and V by 1 base; bases with no gene match: 4. The germline gives CDR1 SGHTA, CDR2 FQGNSA. The CDR3 runs 14 residues. The CDR3 protein is CASSLGGTEEKLFF. Here the CDR3 DNA reads TGTGCCAGCAGCTTAGGGGGGACAGAGGAAAAACTGTTTTTT.

For this clone: Other nucleotide sequences in the sample specify the same CDR3. V usage is TRBV27 and J usage is TRBJ2-7; the D gene is possibly TRBD1 (6 bases). Trimming left V 5 bases short and J 3 bases short, with 11 bases between. Germline V gene lookup returns CDR1 MNHEY and CDR2 SMNVEV (reference sequence). The CDR3 has 13 amino acids. CDR3 DNA sequence: TGTGCCAGCAGTCCAGGACAGAGCTACGAGCAGTACTTC. As protein: CASSPGQSYEQYF.

The chain uses TRBV6-6 and TRBJ2-1; tentatively, D is TRBD1 (6 bases). In germline, CDR1 is MNHNY, CDR2 SVGAGI (reference sequence). This CDR3 is 15 amino acids long. Trimming pared 6 bases from V and 5 bases from J, leaving 17 bases between. The CDR3 protein is CASRASGTPNNEQFF. CDR3 nucleotide sequence: TGTGCCAGCAGAGCCTCCGGGACACCCAACAATGAGCAGTTCTTC.

This clone was observed a handful of times. This rearrangement joins TRBV11-2 to TRBJ2-7, with 11 positions matching TRBD2. The CDR3 has 15 amino acids. Looked up from germline, CDR1 is SGHAT and CDR2 is FQNNGV. V lost 1 base, J lost 2 bases, and 1 base stayed unmatched. The CDR3 here is CASSLGLAGPYEQYF. CDR3 sequence (DNA): TGTGCCAGCAGCTTAGGACTAGCGGGGCCCTACGAGCAGTACTTC.

The chain carries TRBV29-1 and TRBJ1-1; tentatively, D is TRBD1 (6 bases). There are 15 residues in the CDR3. Germline values: CDR1 SQVTM, CDR2 ANQGSEA. V lost 7 bases, J lost 4 bases, and 22 bases lay in between. The CDR3 DNA reads as TGCAGCGCCGCCGGGGCAGGGGTATCCGGCACTGAAGCTTTCTTT. Translated, it gives CSAAGAGVSGTEAFF.

V gene TRBV10-3 combines with J gene TRBJ2-2; D is undetermined. CDR3 length: 12 residues. Germline CDR1 is ENHRY and CDR2 is SYGVKD. V lost 5 bases and J 3 bases, leaving 4 bases between the germline ends. This CDR3 is CAISQDTGELFF. The CDR3 DNA follows: TGTGCCATCAGTCAAGACACCGGGGAGCTGTTTTTT.

The genes are TRBV2 and TRBJ2-7; no firm D call. The V gene's germline CDR1 is SNHLY and CDR2 FYNNEI. This CDR3 region has 12 residues. The V gene lost 8 bases and the J gene lost 2 bases, with 10 bases spanning the gap. CDR3 sequence: CASSGSTYEQYF. CDR3 coding DNA: TGTGCCAGCTCCGGCAGTACCTACGAGCAGTACTTC.

The chain uses TRBV11-3 and TRBJ2-1, with 9 bases lining up with TRBD2. The CDR3 runs 15 residues. J gave up 5 bases and V 5 bases, and 7 bases lay outside the gene matches. CDR1 SGHNT and CDR2 YENEEA come from the germline V gene. DNA of the CDR3: TGTGCCAGCAGCCCCGGGGCGGGGGGGGACAATGAGCAGTTCTTC. As protein: CASSPGAGGDNEQFF. Using reference TRBV11-3 and TRBJ2-1 for the parts outside the CDR3, the full variable domain is EAGVVQSPRYKIIEKKQPVAFWCNPISGHNTLYWYLQNLGQGPELLIRYENEEAVDDSQLPKDRFSAERLKGVDSTLKIQPAELGDSAVYLCASSPGAGGDNEQFFGPGTRLTVL.